This T cell receptor (beta chain) is drawn from a study of identical twins. Overall study findings and caveats: In monozygotic twins, models underestimated the sharing of out-of-frame TCR alpha.

As regards this clonotype: Its specificity is unknown.

TCRdb independently ran MiXCR on the 5' RACE reads; one entry per CDR3 protein. This table has fewer than 900,000 distinct CDR3 sequences, about 20% appearing once. The V and J ends lost 2 bases and 1 base respectively, with 11 bases between them. The CDR3 covers 15 residues. Germline lookup yields CDR1 SGDLS and CDR2 YYNGEE. This sample was also put to use in a study of T cells expressing NK-cell markers. That study adds: Several experiments confined sorting to alpha-beta TCR T cells with an anti-gamma-delta TCR antibody.

This chain connects TRBV9 to TRBJ2-3; D is ambiguous. The receptor comes from a woman aged 18-30 years in good health. Sequencing input: PBMCs. The CDR3 reads CASSVRHGGTDTQYF. CDR3 in DNA: TGTGCCAGCAGCGTCAGGCACGGAGGCACAGATACGCAGTATTTT.